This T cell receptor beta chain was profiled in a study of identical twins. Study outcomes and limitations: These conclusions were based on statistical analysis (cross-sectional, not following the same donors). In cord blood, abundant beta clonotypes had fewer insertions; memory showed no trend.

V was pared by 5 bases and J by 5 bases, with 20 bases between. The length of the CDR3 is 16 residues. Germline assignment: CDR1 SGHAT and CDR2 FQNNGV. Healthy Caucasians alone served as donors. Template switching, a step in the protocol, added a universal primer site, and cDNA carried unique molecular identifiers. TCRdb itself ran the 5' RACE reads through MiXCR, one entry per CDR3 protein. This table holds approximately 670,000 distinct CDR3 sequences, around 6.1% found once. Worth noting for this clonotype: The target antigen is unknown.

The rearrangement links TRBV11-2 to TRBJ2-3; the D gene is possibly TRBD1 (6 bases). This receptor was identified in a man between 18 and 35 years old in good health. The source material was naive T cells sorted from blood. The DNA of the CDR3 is TGTGCCAGCAGCCCTACCGAGGGGGAGTCGATAGATACGCAGTATTTT. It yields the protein CASSPTEGESIDTQYF. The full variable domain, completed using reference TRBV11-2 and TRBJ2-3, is EAGVAQSPRYKIIEKRQSVAFWCNPISGHATLYWYQQILGQGPKLLIQFQNNGVVDDSQLPKDRFSAERLKGVDSTLKIQPAKLEDSAVYLCASSPTEGESIDTQYFGPGTRLTVL.